This T cell receptor (beta chain) was sequenced during a study of blood T cell repertoires in COVID-19. On the study more broadly: Collection of acute and convalescent COVID-19 samples took place in the United States, Italy and Spain. Nucleic acid was either cDNA or gDNA, and it came from T cells, B-cell-depleted T cells, or PBMCs.

Per the original data handling: Nucleated cell counts were estimated from reference gene primer amplification. Clones were sequenced by immunoSEQ multiplex PCR, and TCRdb holds only the in-frame ones, with some missing. V and J calls and clone size come straight from that table; D and trimming were deduced from the DNA. The data show over 400,000 clones, 70% to 90% seen once. A word on this clone: The same CDR3 can be traced to other DNA sequences in this sample.

J lost 0 bases, V lost 1 base, and 2 bases had no gene match. There are 14 residues in the CDR3. Germline V gives CDR1 SQVTM, CDR2 ANQGSEA. The receptor comes from a human donor in a cohort sampled during active COVID-19. The V and J genes are TRBV29-1 and TRBJ2-7, with TRBD1 matching over 8 bases. What was sequenced was peripheral blood. In nucleotides, the CDR3 is TGCAGCGTTGAAGGAGGACAGGGCTCCTACGAGCAGTACTTC. It yields the protein CSVEGGQGSYEQYF.